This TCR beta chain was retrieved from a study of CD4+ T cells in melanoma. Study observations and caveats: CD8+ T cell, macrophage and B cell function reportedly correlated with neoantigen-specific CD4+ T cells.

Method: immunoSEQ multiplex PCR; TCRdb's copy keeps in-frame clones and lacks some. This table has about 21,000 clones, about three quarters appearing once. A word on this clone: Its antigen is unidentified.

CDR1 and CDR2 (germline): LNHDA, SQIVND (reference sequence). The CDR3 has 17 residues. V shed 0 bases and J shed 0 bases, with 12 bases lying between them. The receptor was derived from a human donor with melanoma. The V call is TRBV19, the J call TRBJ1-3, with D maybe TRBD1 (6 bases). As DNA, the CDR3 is TGTGCCAGTAGTATAGATGCAGGGGCGCTCTCTGGAAACACCATATATTTT. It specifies CASSIDAGALSGNTIYF.